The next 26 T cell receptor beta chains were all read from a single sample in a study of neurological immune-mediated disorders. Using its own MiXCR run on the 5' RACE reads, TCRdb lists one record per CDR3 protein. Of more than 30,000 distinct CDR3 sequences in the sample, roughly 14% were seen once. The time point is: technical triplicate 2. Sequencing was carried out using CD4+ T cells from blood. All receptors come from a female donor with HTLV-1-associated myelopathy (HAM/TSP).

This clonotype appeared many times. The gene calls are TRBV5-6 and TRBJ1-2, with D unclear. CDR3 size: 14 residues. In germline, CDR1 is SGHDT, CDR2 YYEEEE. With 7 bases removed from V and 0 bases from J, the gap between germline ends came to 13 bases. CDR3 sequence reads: CASSAGFTNYGYTF. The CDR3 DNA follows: TGTGCCAGCTCCGCGGGATTTACTAACTATGGCTACACCTTC.

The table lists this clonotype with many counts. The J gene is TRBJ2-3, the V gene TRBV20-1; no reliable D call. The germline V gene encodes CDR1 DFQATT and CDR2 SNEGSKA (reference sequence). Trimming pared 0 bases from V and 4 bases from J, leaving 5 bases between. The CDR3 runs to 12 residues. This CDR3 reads CSARDPPDTQYF. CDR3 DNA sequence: TGCAGTGCTAGAGATCCCCCAGATACGCAGTATTTT.

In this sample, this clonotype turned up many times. DNA for the CDR3: TGTGCCAGCAGTAAAGTTTACGAGCAGTACTTC. Its translation: CASSKVYEQYF. J is TRBJ2-7 and V is TRBV6-2 or TRBV6-3; the D is unclear. Germline loops: CDR1 MNHEY, CDR2 SVGEGT. Between the trimmed V and J ends, which lost 5 bases and 4 bases, there was a span of 6 bases. This CDR3 contains 11 residues.

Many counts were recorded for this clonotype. CDR3 nucleotide sequence: TGCGCCAGCAGCTTGGCTGCGGGGGGGATCACAGATACGCAGTATTTT. Its protein product is CASSLAAGGITDTQYF. V usage is TRBV5-1 and J usage is TRBJ2-3; 9 bases match TRBD2. CDR1 and CDR2 (germline): SGHRS, YFSETQ. J lost 2 bases, V lost 0 bases, and 4 bases had no gene match. This CDR3 comprises 16 residues.

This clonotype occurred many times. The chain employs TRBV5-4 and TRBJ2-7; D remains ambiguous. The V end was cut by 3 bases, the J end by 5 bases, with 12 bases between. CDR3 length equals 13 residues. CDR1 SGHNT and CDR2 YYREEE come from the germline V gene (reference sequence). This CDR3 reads CASSSPKSDEQYF. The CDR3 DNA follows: TGTGCCAGCAGCTCACCAAAGAGTGACGAGCAGTACTTC.

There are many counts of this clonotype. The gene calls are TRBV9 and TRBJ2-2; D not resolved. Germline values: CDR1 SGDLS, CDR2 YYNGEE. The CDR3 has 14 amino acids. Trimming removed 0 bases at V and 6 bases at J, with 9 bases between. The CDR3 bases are TGTGCCAGCAGCGTAGAGTCATATTCCGGGGAGCTGTTTTTT. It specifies CASSVESYSGELFF. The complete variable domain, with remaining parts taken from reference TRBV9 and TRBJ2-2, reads DSGVTQTPKHLITATGQRVTLRCSPRSGDLSVYWYQQSLDQGLQFLIQYYNGEERAKGNILERFSAQQFPDLHSELNLSSLELGDSALYFCASSVESYSGELFFGEGSRLTVL.

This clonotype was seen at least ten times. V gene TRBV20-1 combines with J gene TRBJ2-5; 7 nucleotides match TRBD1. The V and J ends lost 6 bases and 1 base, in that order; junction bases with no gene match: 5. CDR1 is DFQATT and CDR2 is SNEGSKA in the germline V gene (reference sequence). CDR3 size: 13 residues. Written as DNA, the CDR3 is TGCAGTGCGAGGGACAGCTTCCAAGAGACCCAGTACTTC. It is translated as CSARDSFQETQYF.

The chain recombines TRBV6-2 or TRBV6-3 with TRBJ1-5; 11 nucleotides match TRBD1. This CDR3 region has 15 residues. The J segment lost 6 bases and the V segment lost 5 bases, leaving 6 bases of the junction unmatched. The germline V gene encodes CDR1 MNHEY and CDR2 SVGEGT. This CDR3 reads CASSPGTGGGQPQHF. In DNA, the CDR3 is TGTGCCAGCAGTCCCGGGACAGGGGGGGGTCAGCCCCAGCATTTT.

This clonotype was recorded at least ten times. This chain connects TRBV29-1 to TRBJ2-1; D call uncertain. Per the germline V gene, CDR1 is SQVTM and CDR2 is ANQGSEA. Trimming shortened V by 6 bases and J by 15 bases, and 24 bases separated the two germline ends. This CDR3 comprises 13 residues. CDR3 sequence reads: CSVTGSSNKMRFF. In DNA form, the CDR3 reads TGCAGCGTGACCGGGTCCTCGAACAAGATGCGGTTCTTC.

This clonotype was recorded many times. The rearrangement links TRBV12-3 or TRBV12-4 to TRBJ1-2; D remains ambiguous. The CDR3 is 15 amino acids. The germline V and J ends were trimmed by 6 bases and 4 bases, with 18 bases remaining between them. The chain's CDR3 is CASRENGRTAYGYTF. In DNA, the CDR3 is TGTGCCAGCAGGGAAAATGGCAGAACAGCCTATGGCTACACCTTC.

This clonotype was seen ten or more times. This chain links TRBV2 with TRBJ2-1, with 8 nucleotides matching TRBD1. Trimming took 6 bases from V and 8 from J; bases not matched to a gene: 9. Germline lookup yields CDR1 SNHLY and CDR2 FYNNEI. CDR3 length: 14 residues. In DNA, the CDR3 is TGTGCCAGCAGCGAGGACAGGGTGGGGGATGAGCAGTTCTTC. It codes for CASSEDRVGDEQFF.

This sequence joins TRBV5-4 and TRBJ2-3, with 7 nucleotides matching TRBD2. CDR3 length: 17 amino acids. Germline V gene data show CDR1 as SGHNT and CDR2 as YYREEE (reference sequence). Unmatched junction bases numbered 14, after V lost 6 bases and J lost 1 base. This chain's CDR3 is CASTPGGGVSGTDTQYF. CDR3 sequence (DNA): TGTGCCAGCACGCCGGGCGGGGGAGTTTCGGGCACAGATACGCAGTATTTT.

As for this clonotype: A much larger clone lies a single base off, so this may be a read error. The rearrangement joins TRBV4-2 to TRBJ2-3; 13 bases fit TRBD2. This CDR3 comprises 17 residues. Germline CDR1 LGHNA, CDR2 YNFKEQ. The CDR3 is CASSRLAGGGPTNTQYF. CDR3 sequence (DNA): TGTGCCAGCAGCCGACTAGCGGGGGGCGGTCCCACAAATACGCAGTATTTT.

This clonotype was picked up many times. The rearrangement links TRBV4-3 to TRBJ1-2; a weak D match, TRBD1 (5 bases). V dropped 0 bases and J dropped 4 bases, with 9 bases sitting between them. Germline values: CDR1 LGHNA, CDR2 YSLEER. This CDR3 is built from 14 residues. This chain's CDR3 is CASSQEEGVYGYTF. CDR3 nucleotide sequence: TGCGCCAGCAGCCAAGAGGAAGGGGTCTATGGCTACACCTTC.

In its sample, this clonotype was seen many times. The CDR3 DNA reads TGTGCCAGCAGCTTATGGGGACAGGGAATCAATCAGCCCCAGCATTTT. Translation: CASSLWGQGINQPQHF. This rearrangement joins TRBV5-5 to TRBJ1-5; the match to TRBD1 covers 9 bases. J lost 3 bases, V lost 2 bases, and 6 bases had no gene match. There are 16 residues in the CDR3. Per the germline V gene, CDR1 is SGHKS and CDR2 is YYEKEE (reference sequence).

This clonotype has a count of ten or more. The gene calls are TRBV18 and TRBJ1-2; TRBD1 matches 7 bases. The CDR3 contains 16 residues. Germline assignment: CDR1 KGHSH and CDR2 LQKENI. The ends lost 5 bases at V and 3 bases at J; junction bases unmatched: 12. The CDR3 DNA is TGTGCCAGCTCATCAACCTTCACAGGGGCGGACTATGGCTACACCTTC. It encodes CASSSTFTGADYGYTF.

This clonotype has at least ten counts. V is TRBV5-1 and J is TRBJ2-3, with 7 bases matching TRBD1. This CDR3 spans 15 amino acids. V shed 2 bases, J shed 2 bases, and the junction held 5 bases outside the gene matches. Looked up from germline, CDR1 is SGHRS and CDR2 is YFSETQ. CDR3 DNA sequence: TGCGCCAGCAGCTTCGGGGACAGAACCACAGATACGCAGTATTTT. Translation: CASSFGDRTTDTQYF.

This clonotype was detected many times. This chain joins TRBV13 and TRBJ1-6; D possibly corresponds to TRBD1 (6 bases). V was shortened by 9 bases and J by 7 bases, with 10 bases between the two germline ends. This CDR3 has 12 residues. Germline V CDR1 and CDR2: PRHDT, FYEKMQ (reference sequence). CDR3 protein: CASGTWNSPLHF. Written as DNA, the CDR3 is TGTGCCAGTGGGACATGGAATTCACCCCTCCACTTT.

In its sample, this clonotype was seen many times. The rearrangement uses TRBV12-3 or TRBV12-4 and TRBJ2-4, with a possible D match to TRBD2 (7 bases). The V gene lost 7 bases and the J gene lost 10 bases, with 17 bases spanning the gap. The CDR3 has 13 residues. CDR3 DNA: TGTGCCAGCAACCGGGGGGCGGAGGGGATTCAGTACTTC. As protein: CASNRGAEGIQYF.

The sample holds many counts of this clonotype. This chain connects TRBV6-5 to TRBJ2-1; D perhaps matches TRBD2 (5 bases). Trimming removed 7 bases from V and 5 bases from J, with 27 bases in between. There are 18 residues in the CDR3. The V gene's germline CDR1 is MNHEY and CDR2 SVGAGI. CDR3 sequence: CASTPPPSRGRANNEQFF. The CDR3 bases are TGTGCCAGCACTCCCCCGCCCTCTCGGGGTAGGGCCAACAATGAGCAGTTCTTC.

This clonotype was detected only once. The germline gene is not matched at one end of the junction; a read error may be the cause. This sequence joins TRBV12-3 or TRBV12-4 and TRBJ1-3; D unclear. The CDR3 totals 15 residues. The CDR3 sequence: CASSLGIISGNTIYF. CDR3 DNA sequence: TGTGCCAGCAGTTTAGGGATTATCTCTGGAAACACAATATATTTT.

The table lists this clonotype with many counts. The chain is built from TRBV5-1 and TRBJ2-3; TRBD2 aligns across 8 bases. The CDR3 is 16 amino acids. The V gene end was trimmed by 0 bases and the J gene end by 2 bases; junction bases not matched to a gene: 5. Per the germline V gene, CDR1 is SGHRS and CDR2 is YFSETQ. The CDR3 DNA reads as TGCGCCAGCAGCTTGGGAGGCGGGGGGTCCACAGATACGCAGTATTTT. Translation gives CASSLGGGGSTDTQYF. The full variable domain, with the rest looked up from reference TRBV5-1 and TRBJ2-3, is KAGVTQTPRYLIKTRGQQVTLSCSPISGHRSVSWYQQTPGQGLQFLFEYFSETQRNKGNFPGRFSGRQFSNSRSEMNVSTLELGDSALYLCASSLGGGGSTDTQYFGPGTRLTVL.

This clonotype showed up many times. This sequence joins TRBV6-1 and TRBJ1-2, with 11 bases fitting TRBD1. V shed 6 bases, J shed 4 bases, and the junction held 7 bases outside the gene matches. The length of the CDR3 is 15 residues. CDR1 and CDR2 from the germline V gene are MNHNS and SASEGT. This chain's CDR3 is CASRPGQGAFYGYTF. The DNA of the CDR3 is TGTGCCAGCAGACCAGGACAGGGGGCTTTCTATGGCTACACCTTC.

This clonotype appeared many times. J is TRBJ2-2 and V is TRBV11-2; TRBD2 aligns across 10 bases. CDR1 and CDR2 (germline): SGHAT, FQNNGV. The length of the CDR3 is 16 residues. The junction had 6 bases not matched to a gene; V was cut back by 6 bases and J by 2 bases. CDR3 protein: CASSPAGGINTGELFF. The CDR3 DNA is TGTGCCAGCAGTCCAGCGGGGGGGATCAACACCGGGGAGCTGTTTTTT.

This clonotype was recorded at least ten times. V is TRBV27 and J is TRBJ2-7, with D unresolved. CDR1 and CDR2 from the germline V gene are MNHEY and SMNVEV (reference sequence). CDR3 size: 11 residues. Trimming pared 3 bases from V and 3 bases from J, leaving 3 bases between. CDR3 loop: CASSFIYEQYF. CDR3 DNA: TGTGCCAGCAGTTTTATCTACGAGCAGTACTTC.

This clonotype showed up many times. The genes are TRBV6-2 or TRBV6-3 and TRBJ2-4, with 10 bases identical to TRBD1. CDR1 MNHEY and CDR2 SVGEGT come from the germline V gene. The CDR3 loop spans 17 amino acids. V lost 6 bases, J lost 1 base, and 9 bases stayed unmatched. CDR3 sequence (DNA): TGTGCCAGCAGGACAGGGGGCGGAGGGAAGGCCAAAAACATTCAGTACTTC. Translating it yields CASRTGGGGKAKNIQYF.